This TCR beta chain was recorded in a study of CD8+ T cells in alopecia areata. The CDR3 sequence is 14 residues long. Per germline, CDR1 SGHTA and CDR2 FQGNSA. Unmatched junction bases numbered 3, after V lost 1 base and J lost 5 bases. RNA, once extracted, was reverse transcribed into cDNA for use as the sequencing template. TCRdb's copy holds only in-frame clones and misses some; the assay was immunoSEQ multiplex PCR. The sample comprises just over 150,000 clones, 40% to 65% of which are singletons, and roughly a fifth rests with the top ten. The study team obtained lesional scalp punch biopsies and peripheral blood from alopecia areata patients.

The specimen comprised CD8+ T cells sorted from blood, sampled at week 0. The receptor was derived from a human donor with alopecia areata. The genes are TRBV7-2 and TRBJ1-1; 8 bases are shared with TRBD1. The CDR3 spells CASSLGTGRTEAFF. CDR3 in DNA: TGTGCCAGCAGCTTAGGGACAGGGCGAACTGAAGCTTTCTTT.